What follows are 18 T cell receptor beta chains derived from one specimen sequenced in a study of cytomegalovirus exposure and HLA in healthy donors. Primers included in the PCR were 60 Vbeta and 13 Jbeta primers. Only in-frame clones appear in the TCRdb table, and some are missing; sequencing was by immunoSEQ multiplex PCR. Here the sample spans 60,000 to 70,000 clones, around 78% being singletons. Sequenced: PBMCs. These receptors originate from a man over 45 in good health and CMV-seronegative.

This sequence joins TRBV10-2 and TRBJ1-5; a possible D gene is TRBD1 (6 bases). Germline V lookup: CDR1 WSHSY, CDR2 SAAADI. The CDR3 sequence is 14 residues long. The germline V and J ends were trimmed by 6 bases and 6 bases, with 15 bases remaining between them. Here the CDR3 reads CASSQWGQTQPQHF. The CDR3 region has the DNA TGCGCCAGCAGCCAGTGGGGGCAGACTCAGCCCCAGCATTTT.

The chain uses TRBV7-9 and TRBJ1-1; TRBD1 matches 7 bases. The CDR3 runs 14 residues. Per the germline V gene, CDR1 is SEHNR and CDR2 is FQNEAQ (reference sequence). The V segment lost 6 bases and the J segment 1 base; nucleotides outside the gene matches: 5. The CDR3 spells CASRPGQANTEAFF. CDR3 bases: TGTGCCAGCAGGCCCGGACAGGCGAACACTGAAGCTTTCTTT.

The chain uses TRBV25-1 and TRBJ1-2; maybe TRBD1 (5 bases). V was clipped by 8 bases and J by 6 bases, with 13 bases between them. Per germline, CDR1 MGHDK and CDR2 SYGVNS. CDR3 length: 12 residues. This chain's CDR3 is CASFHWGDGYTF. The DNA of the CDR3 is TGTGCCAGCTTCCATTGGGGGGATGGCTACACCTTC.

The rearrangement uses TRBV4-2 and TRBJ2-3; tentative D call: TRBD2 (5 bases). This CDR3 has 13 residues. V lost 6 bases, J lost 0 bases, and 7 bases lay in between. CDR1 is LGHNA and CDR2 is YNFKEQ in the germline V gene. CDR3 bases: TGTGCCAGCAGACTAGGGAGCACAGATACGCAGTATTTT. Protein: CASRLGSTDTQYF.

This rearrangement joins TRBV7-9 to TRBJ2-3; 8 bases are a match to TRBD1. The CDR3 sequence is 16 residues long. Losses at the gene ends were 5 bases for V and 4 bases for J; bases not matched to a gene: 11. Germline CDR1 and CDR2: SEHNR and FQNEAQ (reference sequence). The DNA for the CDR3 is TGTGCCAGCAGCCCCCCCACAGGGGGGTGGGCAGATACGCAGTATTTT. Translating it yields CASSPPTGGWADTQYF.

The V and J genes are TRBV30 and TRBJ1-3; 8 bases align to TRBD1. This CDR3 contains 15 residues. Germline CDR1 GTSNPN, CDR2 SVGIG (reference sequence). The junction had 3 bases not matched to a gene; V was cut back by 2 bases and J by 0 bases. This CDR3 is CAWSRGQASGNTIYF. For the CDR3, the DNA is TGTGCCTGGAGTAGGGGACAGGCCTCTGGAAACACCATATATTTT. Drawing the rest from reference TRBV30 and TRBJ1-3, the complete variable domain is SQTIHQWPATLVQPVGSPLSLECTVEGTSNPNLYWYRQAAGRGLQLLFYSVGIGQISSEVPQNLSASRPQDRQFILSSKKLLLSDSGFYLCAWSRGQASGNTIYFGEGSWLTVV.

The V call is TRBV28, the J call TRBJ1-6; no definite D call. Germline V gene lookup returns CDR1 MDHEN and CDR2 SYDVKM. The CDR3 consists of 14 residues. Trimming left V 3 bases short and J 7 bases short, with 10 bases between. CDR3 region: CASSFADGNSPLHF. CDR3 DNA sequence: TGTGCCAGCAGTTTTGCAGACGGGAATTCACCCCTCCACTTT.

The chain employs TRBV19 and TRBJ1-1; TRBD1 is a possible D gene (6 bases). The CDR3 has 13 amino acids. Germline V gene sequence: CDR1 LNHDA, CDR2 SQIVND (reference sequence). V was pared by 9 bases and J by 2 bases, with 13 bases between. The CDR3 here is CASRQAVNTEAFF. The CDR3 DNA follows: TGTGCCAGCCGACAGGCCGTCAACACTGAAGCTTTCTTT.

This clone is a singleton in its sample. The CDR3 sequence is CASSDMETQYF. The CDR3 region has the DNA TGTGCCAGCAGTGATATGGAGACCCAGTACTTC. This chain joins TRBV2 and TRBJ2-5; D unresolved. Germline-derived CDR1 and CDR2 are SNHLY and FYNNEI. The germline V and J ends were trimmed by 3 bases and 5 bases, with 4 bases remaining between them. The CDR3 totals 11 residues.

V usage is TRBV7-3 and J usage is TRBJ2-6, with D unclear. Trimming shortened V by 5 bases and J by 2 bases, and 10 bases separated the two germline ends. Per the germline V gene, CDR1 is SGHTA and CDR2 is FQGTGA. This CDR3 contains 15 residues. The CDR3 loop is CASSPNRAGANVLTF. CDR3 sequence (DNA): TGTGCCAGCAGCCCCAACCGGGCTGGGGCCAACGTCCTGACTTTC.

The CDR3 DNA sequence: TGTGCCAGCAGTGGGGGACAGTCAACTAATGAAAAACTGTTTTTT. Translating it yields CASSGGQSTNEKLFF. This chain links TRBV28 with TRBJ1-4, with 7 bases lining up with TRBD1. Germline CDR1 reads MDHEN; CDR2 reads SYDVKM. The junction had 3 bases not matched to a gene; V was cut back by 5 bases and J by 0 bases. The CDR3 sequence is 15 residues long.

The V and J genes are TRBV5-6 and TRBJ1-3; a weak D match, TRBD1 (5 bases). The CDR3 sequence is 14 residues long. Germline assignment: CDR1 SGHDT and CDR2 YYEEEE. Trimming removed 4 bases at V and 3 bases at J, with 11 bases between. CDR3 sequence reads: CASSHRDFGNTIYF. CDR3 coding DNA: TGTGCCAGCAGCCATCGGGACTTTGGAAACACCATATATTTT. The full variable domain, with the rest looked up from reference TRBV5-6 and TRBJ1-3, is DAGVTQSPTHLIKTRGQQVTLRCSPKSGHDTVSWYQQALGQGPQFIFQYYEEEERQRGNFPDRFSGHQFPNYSSELNVNALLLGDSALYLCASSHRDFGNTIYFGEGSWLTVV.

The chain has TRBV6-4 and TRBJ1-5; 9 positions agree with TRBD1. The J segment lost 0 bases and the V segment lost 2 bases, leaving 2 bases of the junction unmatched. The germline gives CDR1 MRHNA, CDR2 SNTAGT. The CDR3 contains 16 residues. This CDR3 is CASSDRDRDSNQPQHF. For the CDR3, the DNA is TGTGCCAGCAGTGACCGGGACAGGGATAGCAATCAGCCCCAGCATTTT.

The genes are TRBV29-1 and TRBJ2-3; 13 nucleotides agree with TRBD2. The trim removed 7 bases at V and 6 bases at J, leaving 22 bases unmatched. The CDR3 runs 19 residues. The germline gives CDR1 SQVTM, CDR2 ANQGSEA. The CDR3 region is CSALIRGLAGRFVRDTQYF. CDR3 DNA sequence: TGCAGCGCATTGATACGGGGACTAGCGGGAAGGTTTGTTCGGGATACGCAGTATTTT.

This clone has just a few counts. This chain links TRBV27 with TRBJ1-5; 7 nucleotides match TRBD1. The germline gives CDR1 MNHEY, CDR2 SMNVEV (reference sequence). This CDR3 comprises 23 residues. Germline trimming cut 4 bases from V and 0 bases from J; bases unmatched to any gene: 27. Written as DNA, the CDR3 is TGTGCCAGCAGTTCTAGGCGGCCGGGACAGCGAACTGCGACCCCTTCTAGCAATCAGCCCCAGCATTTT. This codes for CASSSRRPGQRTATPSSNQPQHF.

This chain joins TRBV7-9 and TRBJ1-3; maybe TRBD1 (5 bases). V was pared by 0 bases and J by 2 bases, with 5 bases between. Germline V CDR1 and CDR2: SEHNR, FQNEAQ (reference sequence). This CDR3 is 14 amino acids long. This CDR3 reads CASSLARAGNTIYF. In DNA, the CDR3 is TGTGCCAGCAGCTTAGCCAGGGCTGGAAACACCATATATTTT. Looking up the rest from reference TRBV7-9 and TRBJ1-3 gives the full variable domain: DTGVSQNPRHKITKRGQNVTFRCDPISEHNRLYWYRQTLGQGPEFLTYFQNEAQLEKSRLLSDRFSAERPKGSFSTLEIQRTEQGDSAMYLCASSLARAGNTIYFGEGSWLTVV.

V is TRBV15 and J is TRBJ1-1; TRBD1 might be the D (5 bases). In germline, CDR1 is LNHNV, CDR2 YYDKDF (reference sequence). CDR3 length: 14 residues. Deletions cut 1 base from V and 7 bases from J, with 13 bases between. CDR3 coding DNA: TGTGCCACCAGCAGAGTTGCGGGGGTCCGTGAAGCTTTCTTT. As protein: CATSRVAGVREAFF.

This chain uses TRBV18 with TRBJ1-3; 7 bases fit TRBD1. The V segment lost 5 bases and the J segment 0 bases; nucleotides outside the gene matches: 10. From germline, CDR1 is KGHSH and CDR2 LQKENI. The CDR3 length is 17 residues. This CDR3 reads CASSTNQRDSSGNTIYF. The CDR3 DNA is TGTGCCAGCTCAACGAACCAAAGGGACAGCTCTGGAAACACCATATATTTT.